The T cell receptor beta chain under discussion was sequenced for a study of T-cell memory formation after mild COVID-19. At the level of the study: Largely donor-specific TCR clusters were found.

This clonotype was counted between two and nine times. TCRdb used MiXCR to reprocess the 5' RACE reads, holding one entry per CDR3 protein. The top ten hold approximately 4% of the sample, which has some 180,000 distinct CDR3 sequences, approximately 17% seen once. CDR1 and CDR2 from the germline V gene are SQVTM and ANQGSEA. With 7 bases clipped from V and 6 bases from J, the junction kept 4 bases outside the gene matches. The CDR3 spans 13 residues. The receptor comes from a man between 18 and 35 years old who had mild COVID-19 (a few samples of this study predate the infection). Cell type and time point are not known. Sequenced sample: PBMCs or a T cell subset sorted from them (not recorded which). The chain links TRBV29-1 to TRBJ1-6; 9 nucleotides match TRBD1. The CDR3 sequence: CSAGTGTNSPLHF. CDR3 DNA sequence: TGCAGCGCCGGGACAGGGACTAATTCACCCCTCCACTTT.